The subject of this entry is one T cell receptor (beta chain). The sample comes from a study of technical replicates of blood from several donors. The CDR3 has 15 amino acids. The ends lost 0 bases at V and 2 bases at J; junction bases unmatched: 7. Germline values: CDR1 GTSNPN, CDR2 SVGIG (reference sequence). Some clones are missing from TCRdb's copy, which holds only in-frame ones; the method was immunoSEQ multiplex PCR. The sample holds about 79,000 clones, more than 90% seen once. The chain links TRBV30 to TRBJ2-7; 7 nucleotides align to TRBD2. The receptor was isolated from a human donor in good health. Some clones in this sample may be carry-over from other donors' samples. Input material: T cells isolated from PBMCs. CDR3 region: CAWSVAGTMTYEQYF. For the CDR3, the DNA is TGTGCCTGGAGTGTGGCCGGGACTATGACCTACGAGCAGTACTTC.